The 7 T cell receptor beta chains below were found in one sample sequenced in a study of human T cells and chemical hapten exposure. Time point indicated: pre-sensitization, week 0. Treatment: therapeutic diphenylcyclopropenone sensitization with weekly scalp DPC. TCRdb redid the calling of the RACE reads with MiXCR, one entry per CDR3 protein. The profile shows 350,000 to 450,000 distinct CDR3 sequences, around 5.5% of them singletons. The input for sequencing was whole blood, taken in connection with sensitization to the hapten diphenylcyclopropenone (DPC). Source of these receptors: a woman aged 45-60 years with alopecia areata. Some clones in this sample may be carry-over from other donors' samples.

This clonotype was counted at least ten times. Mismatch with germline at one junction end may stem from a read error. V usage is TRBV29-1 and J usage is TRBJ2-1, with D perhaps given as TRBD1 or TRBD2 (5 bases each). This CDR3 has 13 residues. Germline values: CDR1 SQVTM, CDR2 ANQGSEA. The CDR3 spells CSVEMNPGRSLSF. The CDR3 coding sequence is TGCAGCGTTGAGATGAATCCGGGACGGAGCCTTTCCTTC.

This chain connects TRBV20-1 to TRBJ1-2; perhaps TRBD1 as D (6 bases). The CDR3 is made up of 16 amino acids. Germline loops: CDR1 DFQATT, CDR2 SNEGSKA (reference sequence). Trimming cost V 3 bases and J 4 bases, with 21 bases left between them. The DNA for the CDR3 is TGCAGTGCTAGCTTGGACTTAACAGGGATGGGCTATGGCTACACCTTC. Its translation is CSASLDLTGMGYGYTF.

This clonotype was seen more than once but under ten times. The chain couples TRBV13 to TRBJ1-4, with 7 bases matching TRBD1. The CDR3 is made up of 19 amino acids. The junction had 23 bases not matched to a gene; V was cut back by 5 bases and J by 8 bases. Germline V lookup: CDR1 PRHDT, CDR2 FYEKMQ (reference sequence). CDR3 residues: CASSPRGTLTGDNNEKLFF. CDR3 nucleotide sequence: TGTGCCAGCAGCCCCCGAGGAACCTTAACAGGGGACAATAACGAAAAACTGTTTTTT.

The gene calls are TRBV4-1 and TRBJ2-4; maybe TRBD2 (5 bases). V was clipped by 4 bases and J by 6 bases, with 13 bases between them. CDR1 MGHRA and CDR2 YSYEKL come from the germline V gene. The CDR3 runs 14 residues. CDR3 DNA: TGCGCCAGCAGCCCTTCTGGACTGGGAAACATTCAGTACTTC. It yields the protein CASSPSGLGNIQYF.

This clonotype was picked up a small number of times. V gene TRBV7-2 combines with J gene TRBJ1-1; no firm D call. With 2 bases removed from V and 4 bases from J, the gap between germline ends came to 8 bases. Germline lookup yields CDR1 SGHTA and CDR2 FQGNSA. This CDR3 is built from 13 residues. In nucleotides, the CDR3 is TGTGCCAGCAGCTTACTGGGTTTCACTGAAGCTTTCTTT. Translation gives CASSLLGFTEAFF. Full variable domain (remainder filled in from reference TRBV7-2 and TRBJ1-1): GAGVSQSPSNKVTEKGKDVELRCDPISGHTALYWYRQSLGQGLEFLIYFQGNSAPDKSGLPSDRFSAERTGGSVSTLTIQRTQQEDSAVYLCASSLLGFTEAFFGQGTRLTVV.

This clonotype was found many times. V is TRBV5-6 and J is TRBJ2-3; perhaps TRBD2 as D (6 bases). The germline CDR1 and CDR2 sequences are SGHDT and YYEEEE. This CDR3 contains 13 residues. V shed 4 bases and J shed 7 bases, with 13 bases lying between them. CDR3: CASSLGGVYTQYF. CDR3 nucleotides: TGTGCCAGCAGCCTGGGGGGTGTTTATACGCAGTATTTT.

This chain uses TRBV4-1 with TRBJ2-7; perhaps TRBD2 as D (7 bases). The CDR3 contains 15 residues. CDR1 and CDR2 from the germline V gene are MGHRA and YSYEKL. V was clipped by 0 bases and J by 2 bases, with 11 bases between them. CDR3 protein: CASSQEAGATYEQYF. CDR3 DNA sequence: TGCGCCAGCAGCCAAGAGGCGGGGGCCACCTACGAGCAGTACTTC.